The 28 T cell receptor beta chains listed next were all sequenced from one sample in a study of T cells in Graves' hyperthyroidism and ophthalmopathy. Researchers took RNA transcripts and amplified the TCR beta CDR3 regions from them. Carried out on the TCR CDR3, a first-round RT-PCR used the HTBI primer set. TCRdb analysed the multiplex PCR reads with MiXCR anew, one entry per CDR3 protein. The sample consists of 300,000 to 450,000 distinct CDR3 sequences, about 14% of them appearing once. The source material was blood. The source of these receptors is a woman aged 25 to 45 with Graves' ophthalmopathy.

The rearrangement uses TRBV10-3 and TRBJ2-7; D ambiguous. Trimming took off 5 bases at V and 6 bases at J, with 8 bases between the two ends. This CDR3 comprises 11 residues. CDR1 is ENHRY and CDR2 is SYGVKD in the germline V gene. This CDR3 is CAISLPGEQYF. The CDR3 bases are TGTGCCATCAGTCTGCCTGGCGAGCAGTACTTC.

This clonotype occurred many times. The V call is TRBV28, the J call TRBJ1-5; D remains unclear. Trimming removed 6 bases from V and 0 bases from J, with 12 bases in between. Germline CDR1 is MDHEN and CDR2 is SYDVKM. The CDR3 loop spans 15 amino acids. The CDR3 DNA reads as TGTGCCAGCAGACCGGCGGGGTCTAGCAATCAGCCCCAGCATTTT. Translated: CASRPAGSSNQPQHF.

Ten or more counts support this clonotype. The V call is TRBV2, the J call TRBJ1-1; D remains unclear. V was trimmed by 5 bases and J by 1 base, leaving 8 bases between them. This CDR3 has 13 amino acids. In germline, CDR1 is SNHLY, CDR2 FYNNEI. CDR3 residues: CASSRRGNTEAFF. The CDR3 coding sequence is TGTGCCAGCAGTCGACGGGGGAACACTGAAGCTTTCTTT.

In its sample, this clonotype was seen many times. The chain uses TRBV4-1 and TRBJ2-1; 8 bases are a match to TRBD2. The CDR3 is 18 residues long. Trimming removed 2 bases from V and 9 bases from J; junction bases left unmatched: 18. The V gene's germline CDR1 is MGHRA and CDR2 YSYEKL. In DNA form, the CDR3 reads TGCGCCAGCAGCCAACTATGGCGGGCGGGGGGACTTTTGGGTGAGCAGTTCTTC. It specifies CASSQLWRAGGLLGEQFF.

This clonotype occurred many times. The V and J genes are TRBV12-3 or TRBV12-4 and TRBJ1-1, with D unresolved. This CDR3 is 15 amino acids long. V lost 5 bases and J 1 base, leaving 14 bases between the germline ends. CDR3 loop: CASSPLTNKNTEAFF. DNA for the CDR3: TGTGCCAGCAGTCCCTTGACAAATAAGAACACTGAAGCTTTCTTT.

This clonotype was picked up many times. V usage is TRBV6-1 and J usage is TRBJ1-2; D ambiguous. Between the trimmed V and J ends, which lost 2 bases and 3 bases, there was a span of 4 bases. CDR3 length: 12 residues. The germline V gene has CDR1 MNHNS and CDR2 SASEGT. DNA of the CDR3: TGTGCCAGCAGTGAACACCACTATGGCTACACCTTC. The encoded protein is CASSEHHYGYTF.

A word on this clonotype: Its ends do not fully match the called genes, so a read error is possible. V and J are TRBV3-1 and TRBJ2-2, with D possibly being TRBD2 (7 bases). Germline lookup yields CDR1 LGHDT and CDR2 YNNKEL (reference sequence). The CDR3 is 11 residues long. The CDR3 DNA reads as TGTGCCAGCAGCCAAGAGCGGGGGCTGGTTTTT. The encoded protein is CASSQERGLVF.

This clonotype came up many times. The rearrangement joins TRBV6-8 to TRBJ1-1; D uncertain. Germline V CDR1 and CDR2: MNHGY, SAAAGT. The CDR3 runs to 17 residues. The V and J ends lost 0 bases and 1 base respectively, with 15 bases between them. CDR3 DNA: TGTGCCAGCAGTTACTCAGGGCTCGGGGTGGGGAACACTGAAGCTTTCTTT. Amino acid sequence: CASSYSGLGVGNTEAFF.

At least ten counts were recorded for this clonotype. The chain has TRBV5-1 and TRBJ2-3; 11 nucleotides agree with TRBD2. CDR1 SGHRS and CDR2 YFSETQ come from the germline V gene. Germline trimming cut 4 bases from V and 2 bases from J; bases unmatched to any gene: 9. The CDR3 has 17 residues. CDR3 nucleotide sequence: TGCGCCAGCAGCAACCTACCTAGCGGGGGGTCCACAGATACGCAGTATTTT. This codes for CASSNLPSGGSTDTQYF.

This clonotype turned up a few times. This chain links TRBV27 with TRBJ2-7; D might be TRBD1 or TRBD2, each matching 5 bases. The germline CDR1 and CDR2 sequences are MNHEY and SMNVEV (reference sequence). This CDR3 spans 14 amino acids. Trimming removed 5 bases at V and 3 bases at J, with 14 bases between. CDR3 sequence (DNA): TGTGCCAGCAGTCCTCCCGGTGGGGGCTACGAGCAGTACTTC. It encodes CASSPPGGGYEQYF.

This clonotype was detected only a few times. This chain uses TRBV24-1 with TRBJ2-2; D might be TRBD1 (6 bases). In germline, CDR1 is KGHDR, CDR2 SFDVKD. The CDR3 has 17 amino acids. Trimming cost V 0 bases and J 4 bases, with 14 bases left between them. The DNA of the CDR3 is TGTGCCACCAGTGATTTGCCTGTGACAGGTAGCACCGGGGAGCTGTTTTTT. Protein sequence: CATSDLPVTGSTGELFF.

The chain joins TRBV6-1 to TRBJ2-7; 11 bases are a match to TRBD2. The germline CDR1 and CDR2 sequences are MNHNS and SASEGT. CDR3 length equals 16 residues. Trimming cost V 6 bases and J 6 bases; bases outside gene matches: 13. The chain's CDR3 is CASSPVGTSGGREQYF. The CDR3 DNA is TGTGCCAGCAGCCCGGTAGGAACTAGCGGGGGCCGCGAGCAGTACTTC.

This clonotype was found a few times. The V and J genes are TRBV27 and TRBJ2-6, with D possibly being TRBD1 (6 bases). Trimming removed 5 bases from V and 0 bases from J, with 14 bases in between. The CDR3 spans 17 residues. CDR1 and CDR2 (germline): MNHEY, SMNVEV (reference sequence). CDR3 region: CASSAPTGISGANVLTF. The CDR3 bases are TGTGCCAGCAGTGCCCCAACAGGGATCTCTGGGGCCAACGTCCTGACTTTC.

V gene TRBV6-2 or TRBV6-3 combines with J gene TRBJ1-5, with D possibly TRBD1 on 5 matching bases. Looked up from germline, CDR1 is MNHEY and CDR2 is SVGEGT. V lost 4 bases, J lost 4 bases, and 8 bases lay in between. The CDR3 contains 13 residues. CDR3: CASSFGHNQPQHF. The CDR3 coding sequence is TGTGCCAGCAGTTTCGGACATAATCAGCCCCAGCATTTT.

This clonotype was seen more than once but under ten times. J is TRBJ2-4 and V is TRBV6-1; D not resolved. This CDR3 is built from 10 residues. The germline V gene encodes CDR1 MNHNS and CDR2 SASEGT. V was cut by 10 bases and J by 11 bases, with 12 bases left in between. In nucleotides, the CDR3 is TGTGCCAAGACGTCGGGCCTTCAGTACTTC. Its translation is CAKTSGLQYF.

Ten or more counts support this clonotype. The chain joins TRBV6-1 to TRBJ1-3; no definite D call. Germline CDR1 reads MNHNS; CDR2 reads SASEGT. This CDR3 has 12 residues. Deletions cut 4 bases from V and 3 bases from J, with 4 bases between. CDR3 coding DNA: TGTGCCAGCAGTGTAGGTGGAAACACCATATATTTT. It yields the protein CASSVGGNTIYF.

This clonotype has ten or more counts. The chain carries TRBV7-6 and TRBJ1-6, with 8 bases aligning to TRBD1. After removal of 5 bases from V and 10 bases from J, the junction contained 7 bases not matched to a gene. This CDR3 has 14 amino acids. Germline CDR1 reads SGHVS; CDR2 reads FNYEAQ. CDR3 coding DNA: TGTGCCAGCAGCGCAGACAGGGGAGGATCACCCCTCCACTTT. Protein product: CASSADRGGSPLHF.

Ten or more counts support this clonotype. The J gene is TRBJ2-5, the V gene TRBV28; a weak D match, TRBD2 (5 bases). This CDR3 spans 11 amino acids. Trimming cost V 5 bases and J 12 bases, with 13 bases left between them. The V gene's germline CDR1 is MDHEN and CDR2 SYDVKM. CDR3 in DNA: TGTGCCAGCAGTCTCGCTTCGGGGAAGTACTTC. Its protein product is CASSLASGKYF.

Many counts were recorded for this clonotype. The chain uses TRBV30 and TRBJ2-1, with TRBD2 identical over 7 bases. V lost 6 bases, J lost 0 bases, and 8 bases stayed unmatched. CDR1 and CDR2 (germline): GTSNPN, SVGIG (reference sequence). The CDR3 length is 15 residues. This CDR3 reads CACGGSGSSYNEQFF. DNA of the CDR3: TGTGCCTGTGGCGGGAGCGGAAGCTCCTACAATGAGCAGTTCTTC.

In this sample, this clonotype turned up a few times. This clone may be a read error of a much larger clone one base away. This chain links TRBV30 with TRBJ2-1, with D possibly called TRBD1 or TRBD2 (5 bases each). V lost 3 bases and J 4 bases, leaving 16 bases between the germline ends. This CDR3 is 15 amino acids long. Germline CDR1 reads GTSNPN; CDR2 reads SVGIG (reference sequence). CDR3 sequence reads: CAWSQLVGEYNEQFF. In DNA form, the CDR3 reads TGTGCCTGGAGCCAACTAGTGGGGGAGTACAATGAGCAGTTCTTC.

This clonotype was counted ten times or more. The CDR3: CASSPRSKNTEAFF. CDR3 nucleotides: TGTGCCAGCTCACCACGCAGCAAAAACACTGAAGCTTTCTTT. The chain carries TRBV18 and TRBJ1-1, with unresolved D. Trimming removed 1 base from V and 2 bases from J, with 8 bases in between. CDR1 is KGHSH and CDR2 is LQKENI in the germline V gene. This CDR3 is built from 14 residues.

This clonotype has only a few counts. The chain uses TRBV7-3 and TRBJ1-5; TRBD1 might be the D (5 bases). The CDR3 contains 17 residues. Germline lookup yields CDR1 SGHTA and CDR2 FQGTGA. The V end was cut by 5 bases, the J end by 4 bases, with 21 bases between. The CDR3: CASSIGREGSSNQPQHF. CDR3 coding DNA: TGTGCCAGCAGCATTGGGAGGGAGGGGAGTTCTAATCAGCCCCAGCATTTT.

This clonotype was counted ten times or more. The chain has TRBV3-1 and TRBJ2-7, with TRBD1 matching 9 bases. After removal of 5 bases from V and 4 bases from J, the junction contained 12 bases not matched to a gene. CDR3 length equals 16 residues. Germline values: CDR1 LGHDT, CDR2 YNNKEL (reference sequence). Here the CDR3 DNA reads TGTGCCAGCAGCAACCGAGGCGGGGACAGGGATTACGAGCAGTACTTC. Its translation: CASSNRGGDRDYEQYF.

This clonotype showed up many times. This chain joins TRBV7-8 and TRBJ1-2; no clear D gene. With 6 bases removed from V and 7 bases from J, the gap between germline ends came to 15 bases. Germline lookup yields CDR1 SGHVS and CDR2 FQNEAQ. The CDR3 sequence is 13 residues long. CDR3: CASRARDRGGYTF. CDR3 sequence (DNA): TGTGCCAGCAGGGCTCGTGACCGAGGTGGCTACACCTTC.

This clonotype was seen more than once but under ten times. The V call is TRBV6-1, the J call TRBJ1-1; D is unclear. The CDR3 totals 13 residues. With 7 bases removed from V and 5 bases from J, the gap between germline ends came to 14 bases. CDR1 and CDR2 from the germline V gene are MNHNS and SASEGT. Here the CDR3 DNA reads TGTGCCAGCACCATAGGGTGGGGAACTGAAGCTTTCTTT. This translates into CASTIGWGTEAFF.

This chain uses TRBV20-1 with TRBJ1-1; TRBD1 agrees at 8 bases. Germline V CDR1 and CDR2: DFQATT, SNEGSKA (reference sequence). Trimming at V came to 0 bases and at J to 1 base, leaving 4 bases not matched to a gene. This CDR3 spans 15 amino acids. CDR3 DNA sequence: TGCAGTGCTAGAGACAGGGGGCCCGCGAACACTGAAGCTTTCTTT. Translation gives CSARDRGPANTEAFF.

The chain uses TRBV10-3 and TRBJ2-7; 7 bases are a match to TRBD1. The germline gives CDR1 ENHRY, CDR2 SYGVKD. The junction had 9 bases not matched to a gene; V was cut back by 6 bases and J by 4 bases. The CDR3 length is 14 residues. The CDR3 sequence: CAISGETGSYEQYF. The CDR3 DNA sequence: TGTGCCATCAGCGGGGAGACAGGGAGTTACGAGCAGTACTTC.

This clonotype has only a few counts. The chain employs TRBV7-2 and TRBJ1-1; a possible D gene is TRBD1 (5 bases). V lost 4 bases to trimming and J lost 1 base, with 13 bases between them. CDR3 length: 15 residues. Looked up from germline, CDR1 is SGHTA and CDR2 is FQGNSA. In DNA, the CDR3 is TGTGCCAGCAGCTCCCGGATGGGGCCGAACACTGAAGCTTTCTTT. Its translation: CASSSRMGPNTEAFF.